These T cell receptor beta chains were read from a single sample in a study of human thymus T cells. Profiling relied on immunoSEQ multiplex PCR, and the TCRdb table lists in-frame clones only, not all of them. The sample has 78,000 or so clones, about 96% seen once. Sequences were obtained from thymus tissue. These receptors all stem from a boy younger than two with a congenital heart defect but otherwise immunologically healthy. Both conserved end residues are part of each CDR3. Fields, in order: clone size, J gene, D gene, V gene, CDR3 protein, CDR3 DNA. D genes are given only for firm matches. Size is omitted from some rows. Given values are once, few, many or a class for expanded clones.

>.|TRBJ1-1|.|TRBV27
CASSWGPPTEAFF
TGTGCCAGCAGTTGGGGCCCCCCCACTGAAGCTTTCTTT
>.|TRBJ1-1|.|TRBV11-2
CASSLDRTARNTEAFF
TGTGCCAGCAGCTTAGATAGGACAGCTCGGAACACTGAAGCTTTCTTT
>.|TRBJ1-2|.|TRBV4-2
CASSQEGPRREGGYTF
TGTGCCAGCAGCCAAGAGGGACCTCGCAGGGAAGGTGGCTACACCTTC
>once|TRBJ2-7|TRBD2|TRBV7-2
CASSASGLSF
TGTGCCAGCAGCGCATCGGGACTATCCTTC
>.|TRBJ2-7|.|TRBV15
CATSRDFNRDHEQYF
TGTGCCACCAGCAGAGATTTTAACAGGGACCACGAGCAGTACTTC
>.|TRBJ1-5|.|TRBV2
CASSRQTDSNQPQHF
TGTGCCAGCAGTCGACAGACCGATAGCAATCAGCCCCAGCATTTT
>.|TRBJ1-2|.|TRBV6-5
CASRLRHNYGYTF
TGTGCCAGCAGACTCCGACACAACTATGGCTACACCTTC
>.|TRBJ2-3|.|TRBV4-3
CASSQDKATGCTDTQYF
TGCGCCAGCAGCCAAGATAAGGCGACGGGCTGCACAGATACGCAGTATTTT
>.|TRBJ2-3|TRBD2|TRBV2
CASSDETSGRTDTQYF
TGTGCCAGCAGTGACGAGACTAGCGGGAGGACAGATACGCAGTATTTT
>.|TRBJ1-1|TRBD1|TRBV28
CASSPPWGRDSSEAFF
TGTGCCAGCAGTCCACCTTGGGGCCGGGACAGCTCTGAAGCTTTCTTT
>.|TRBJ1-2|TRBD1|TRBV13
CASSFRDSGIYGYTF
TGTGCCAGCAGCTTCCGGGACAGCGGAATCTATGGCTACACCTTC
>.|TRBJ2-3|TRBD2|TRBV4-2
CASSQGLAGALFTDTQYF
TGTGCCAGCAGCCAAGGGCTAGCGGGGGCACTCTTCACAGATACGCAGTATTTT
>.|TRBJ1-6|.|TRBV5-4
CASSFTQPGLLAPLHF
TGTGCCAGCAGCTTTACCCAACCGGGACTCTTAGCACCCCTCCACTTT
>.|TRBJ2-7|TRBD1|TRBV11-3
CASSPKGGASYEQYF
TGTGCCAGCAGCCCAAAAGGGGGCGCGTCCTACGAGCAGTACTTC
>.|TRBJ1-2|.|TRBV7-9
CASSSYYYRQTFYGYTF
TGTGCCAGCAGCTCTTACTACTATCGACAGACCTTCTATGGCTACACCTTC
>.|TRBJ1-2|TRBD1|TRBV10-3
CATLTGNYGYTF
TGTGCCACCCTGACAGGGAACTATGGCTACACCTTC
>.|TRBJ2-7|.|TRBV6-1
CASSEPASVPGNVYEQYF
TGTGCCAGCAGTGAACCCGCCTCTGTTCCGGGGAATGTCTACGAGCAGTACTTC
>.|TRBJ1-1|.|TRBV7-8
CASSLGARPYTEAFF
TGTGCCAGCAGCTTAGGGGCCAGACCTTACACTGAAGCTTTCTTT
>once|TRBJ1-1|.|TRBV30
CAWSVRQGHEAFF
TGTGCCTGGAGTGTACGGCAGGGGCATGAAGCTTTCTTT
>once|TRBJ2-2|TRBD2|TRBV6-5
CASRVLAGHTGELFF
TGTGCCAGCCGTGTCCTAGCGGGGCACACCGGGGAGCTGTTTTTT
>.|TRBJ2-3|.|TRBV5-6
CASSSRGGLLSTDTQYF
TGTGCCAGCAGCTCACGAGGGGGGTTGCTGAGCACAGATACGCAGTATTTT
>.|TRBJ1-1|TRBD1|TRBV7-9
CASSLSTGDPEAFF
TGTGCCAGCAGCTTATCGACAGGGGACCCTGAAGCTTTCTTT
>.|TRBJ1-1|TRBD1|TRBV5-5
CASSPRDRGRSEAFF
TGTGCCAGCAGCCCTCGGGACAGGGGGCGGTCTGAAGCTTTCTTT
>.|TRBJ1-2|TRBD1|TRBV6-1
CAITDRDGYTF
TGTGCCATTACAGACAGGGATGGCTACACCTTC
>.|TRBJ2-5|TRBD2|TRBV4-1
CASSLTSGSETQYF
TGCGCCAGCAGTCTTACTAGCGGGAGCGAGACCCAGTACTTC
>.|TRBJ2-5|.|TRBV7-2
CASSLEGGRETQYF
TGTGCCAGCAGCTTAGAGGGGGGGAGAGAGACCCAGTACTTC
>.|TRBJ2-5|.|TRBV2
CASRIQVFQETQYF
TGTGCCAGCAGAATACAAGTATTCCAAGAGACCCAGTACTTC
>.|TRBJ2-3|.|TRBV5-1
CASSFSTDTQYF
TGCGCCAGCAGCTTTAGCACAGATACGCAGTATTTT
>.|TRBJ2-3|TRBD2|TRBV19
CASSIEGSGRIPQYF
TGTGCCAGTAGTATAGAGGGTAGCGGGAGAATCCCCCAGTATTTT
>.|TRBJ2-1|.|TRBV27
CASSFPLGGSYNEQFF
TGTGCCAGCAGTTTTCCGTTGGGGGGCTCCTACAATGAGCAGTTCTTC
>once|TRBJ2-1|.|TRBV5-1
CASSLYGRMGNEQFF
TGCGCCAGCAGCTTGTACGGGAGAATGGGCAATGAGCAGTTCTTC
>.|TRBJ2-1|TRBD2|TRBV11-2
CASSLDCAGGLINEQFF
TGTGCCAGCAGCTTAGATTGTGCCGGGGGGTTGATCAATGAGCAGTTCTTC
>.|TRBJ2-3|TRBD2|TRBV7-9
CASSRRTSESTDTQYF
TGTGCCAGCAGCCGGCGGACTAGCGAGAGCACAGATACGCAGTATTTT
>.|TRBJ1-2|.|TRBV21-1
CASSPTTGPSEGYTF
TGTGCCAGCAGCCCTACGACCGGGCCTTCGGAGGGCTACACCTTC
>.|TRBJ2-5|TRBD1|TRBV28
CASSLCGTVKETQYF
TGTGCCAGCAGTTTATGCGGGACAGTTAAAGAGACCCAGTACTTC
>.|TRBJ1-5|.|TRBV4-1
CASSHGRAGSNQPQHF
TGCGCCAGCAGCCACGGCAGGGCGGGAAGCAATCAGCCCCAGCATTTT
>.|TRBJ2-1|.|TRBV6-1
CASSDRGWSYNEQFF
TGTGCCAGCAGTGACAGGGGATGGTCCTACAATGAGCAGTTCTTC
>few|TRBJ1-1|.|TRBV18
CASSPLQGTEAFF
TGTGCCAGCTCACCGCTACAGGGCACTGAAGCTTTCTTT
>.|TRBJ2-1|.|TRBV6-5
CASSHKGDYNEQFF
TGTGCCAGCAGTCACAAAGGGGACTACAATGAGCAGTTCTTC
>few|TRBJ1-2|.|TRBV10-1
CASRGSGYTF
TGCGCCAGCAGGGGGAGCGGCTACACCTTC
>.|TRBJ1-1|TRBD1|TRBV18
CASSSGGVRAEAFF
TGTGCCAGCTCATCAGGGGGCGTCCGCGCTGAAGCTTTCTTT
>.|TRBJ2-4|.|TRBV6-6
CASRRAIKNIQYF
TGTGCCAGCAGGAGGGCTATCAAAAACATTCAGTACTTC
>.|TRBJ2-5|.|TRBV5-6
CASSFRTLRPQARETQYF
TGTGCCAGCAGCTTCCGGACTTTGCGCCCCCAGGCTAGAGAGACCCAGTACTTC
>.|TRBJ2-3|.|TRBV28
CASSSRTDTQYF
TGTGCCAGCAGTTCGAGGACGGATACGCAGTATTTT
>.|TRBJ2-5|.|TRBV29-1
CSVEKDTRLETQYF
TGCAGCGTTGAGAAGGACACAAGACTAGAGACCCAGTACTTC
>once|TRBJ2-2|.|TRBV7-2
CASSLDGGGELFF
TGTGCCAGCAGCTTAGACGGCGGGGGGGAGCTGTTTTTT
>.|TRBJ2-7|.|TRBV5-6
CASSLDREALLCEQYF
TGTGCCAGCAGCTTGGACAGGGAGGCGCTACTTTGCGAGCAGTACTTC
>.|TRBJ2-5|.|TRBV7-3
CASSLIPSTRGETQYF
TGTGCCAGCAGCTTAATTCCCTCTACTAGGGGTGAGACCCAGTACTTC
>.|TRBJ2-2|.|TRBV7-3
CASSLKSGRPTGELFF
TGTGCCAGCAGCTTAAAGTCGGGCAGACCCACCGGGGAGCTGTTTTTT
>.|TRBJ1-4|.|TRBV29-1
CSVDINEKLFF
TGCAGCGTCGACATTAATGAAAAACTGTTTTTT
>.|TRBJ1-1|.|TRBV10-1
CASSESVGVNTEAFF
TGCGCCAGCAGTGAGTCGGTGGGAGTGAACACTGAAGCTTTCTTT
>.|TRBJ2-3|.|TRBV7-2
CASSLRTKKTDTQYF
TGTGCCAGCAGCTTAAGGACTAAAAAAACAGATACGCAGTATTTT
>.|TRBJ2-5|TRBD2|TRBV9
CASSPRSKKGLAGGETQYF
TGTGCCAGCAGCCCCCGATCTAAAAAAGGACTAGCGGGAGGTGAGACCCAGTACTTC
>.|TRBJ1-3|.|TRBV15
CATSREQKPFTGPGNTIYF
TGTGCCACCAGCAGAGAACAAAAACCCTTCACAGGGCCCGGAAACACCATATATTTT
>.|TRBJ1-4|.|TRBV21-1
CASSKDQDRGRLSGEKLFF
TGTGCCAGCAGCAAAGATCAGGACAGGGGGCGTCTATCCGGTGAAAAACTGTTTTTT